These 5 T cell receptor beta chains came from one sample sequenced in a study of beta chain features in type 1 diabetes. The isolated RNA, all of it, was reverse transcribed, so expressed TCRB transcripts were what got sequenced. Produced via immunoSEQ multiplex PCR; TCRdb's table is partial and in-frame only. The data hold about 360,000 clones, with roughly 12% observed a single time. What was sequenced was naive CD4+ T cells from blood. These receptors were obtained from a young man in good health.

The rearrangement links TRBV5-1 to TRBJ2-5, with D tentatively TRBD2 (5 bases). V gave up 6 bases and J gave up 2 bases, with 11 bases separating them. This CDR3 has 13 amino acids. Per the germline V gene, CDR1 is SGHRS and CDR2 is YFSETQ. The CDR3 here is CASTVRGQETQYF. DNA of the CDR3: TGCGCCAGCACCGTCCGAGGGCAAGAGACCCAGTACTTC.

The chain combines TRBV9 with TRBJ2-7; 8 positions match TRBD2. The CDR3 sequence is 16 residues long. Germline V gene lookup returns CDR1 SGDLS and CDR2 YYNGEE. The V and J ends lost 0 bases and 2 bases, in that order; junction bases with no gene match: 7. DNA for the CDR3: TGTGCCAGCAGCGTAGAGCCTAGCGGGCATACCTACGAGCAGTACTTC. Translating gives CASSVEPSGHTYEQYF. Full variable domain (outside the CDR3, taken from reference TRBV9 and TRBJ2-7): DSGVTQTPKHLITATGQRVTLRCSPRSGDLSVYWYQQSLDQGLQFLIQYYNGEERAKGNILERFSAQQFPDLHSELNLSSLELGDSALYFCASSVEPSGHTYEQYFGPGTRLTVT.

The rearrangement joins TRBV28 to TRBJ1-1; a possible D gene is TRBD1 (5 bases). The CDR3 spans 15 residues. From germline, CDR1 is MDHEN and CDR2 SYDVKM. The germline V and J ends were trimmed by 3 bases and 3 bases, with 14 bases remaining between them. In DNA, the CDR3 is TGTGCCAGCAGTTTCACCGGGACGGGGGACACTGAAGCTTTCTTT. This sequence encodes CASSFTGTGDTEAFF. Looking up the rest from reference TRBV28 and TRBJ1-1 gives the full variable domain: DVKVTQSSRYLVKRTGEKVFLECVQDMDHENMFWYRQDPGLGLRLIYFSYDVKMKEKGDIPEGYSVSREKKERFSLILESASTNQTSMYLCASSFTGTGDTEAFFGQGTRLTVV.

This clone was seen a handful of times. The CDR3 here is CASSHSGSSYNEQFF. CDR3 nucleotides: TGTGCCAGCAGCCATAGCGGGAGCTCCTACAATGAGCAGTTCTTC. The V and J genes are TRBV7-3 and TRBJ2-1, with 9 bases matching TRBD2. The V segment lost 5 bases and the J segment 0 bases; nucleotides outside the gene matches: 2. The CDR3 runs to 15 residues. Per the germline V gene, CDR1 is SGHTA and CDR2 is FQGTGA.

This clone was seen only a few times. J is TRBJ1-1 and V is TRBV4-2, with D maybe TRBD1 (5 bases). Looked up from germline, CDR1 is LGHNA and CDR2 is YNFKEQ. The CDR3 covers 15 residues. V gave up 1 base and J gave up 1 base, with 10 bases separating them. The CDR3 reads CASSQVVGGNTEAFF. The CDR3, as DNA: TGTGCCAGCAGCCAAGTGGTGGGGGGGAACACTGAAGCTTTCTTT.